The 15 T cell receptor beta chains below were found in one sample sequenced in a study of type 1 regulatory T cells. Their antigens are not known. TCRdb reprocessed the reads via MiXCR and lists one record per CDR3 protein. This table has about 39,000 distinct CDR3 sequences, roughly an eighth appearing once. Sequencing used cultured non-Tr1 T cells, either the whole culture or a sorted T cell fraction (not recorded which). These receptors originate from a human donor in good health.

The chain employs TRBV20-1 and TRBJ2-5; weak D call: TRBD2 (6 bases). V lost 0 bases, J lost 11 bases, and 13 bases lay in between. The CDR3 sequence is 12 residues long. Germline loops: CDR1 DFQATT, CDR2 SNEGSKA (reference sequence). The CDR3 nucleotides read TGCAGTGCTAGAGATCGGGGCGGGGCGCAGTACTTC. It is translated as CSARDRGGAQYF.

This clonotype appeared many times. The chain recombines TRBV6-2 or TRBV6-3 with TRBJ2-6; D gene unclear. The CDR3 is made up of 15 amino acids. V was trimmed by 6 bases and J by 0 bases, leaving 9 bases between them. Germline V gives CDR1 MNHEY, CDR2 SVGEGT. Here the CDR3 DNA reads TGTGCCAGCAGGGACGGTTTCTCTGGGGCCAACGTCCTGACTTTC. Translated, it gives CASRDGFSGANVLTF.

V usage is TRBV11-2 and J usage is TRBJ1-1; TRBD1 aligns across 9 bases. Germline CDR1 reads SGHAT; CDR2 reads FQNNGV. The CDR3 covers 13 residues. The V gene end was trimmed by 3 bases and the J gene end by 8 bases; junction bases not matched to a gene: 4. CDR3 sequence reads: CASSLGQGEEAFF. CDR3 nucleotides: TGTGCCAGCAGCTTGGGACAGGGCGAGGAAGCTTTCTTT.

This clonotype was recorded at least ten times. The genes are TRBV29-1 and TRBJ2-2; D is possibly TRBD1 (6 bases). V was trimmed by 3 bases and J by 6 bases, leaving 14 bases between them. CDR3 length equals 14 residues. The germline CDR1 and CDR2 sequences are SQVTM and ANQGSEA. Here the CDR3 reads CSVDRSGGSGELFF. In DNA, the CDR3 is TGCAGCGTTGATAGGTCTGGGGGCTCCGGGGAGCTGTTTTTT.

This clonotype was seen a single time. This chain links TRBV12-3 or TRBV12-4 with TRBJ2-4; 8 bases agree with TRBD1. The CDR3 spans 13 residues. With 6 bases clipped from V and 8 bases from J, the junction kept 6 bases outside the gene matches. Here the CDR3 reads CASSSSTGDIQYF. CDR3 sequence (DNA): TGTGCCAGCAGCTCGTCGACAGGGGACATTCAGTACTTC.

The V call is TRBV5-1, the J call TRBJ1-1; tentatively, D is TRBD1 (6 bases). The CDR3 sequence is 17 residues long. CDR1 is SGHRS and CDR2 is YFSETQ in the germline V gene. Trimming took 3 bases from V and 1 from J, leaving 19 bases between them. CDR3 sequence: CASSSPTGRERNTEAFF. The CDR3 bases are TGCGCCAGCAGCTCACCCACAGGGAGGGAAAGGAACACTGAAGCTTTCTTT. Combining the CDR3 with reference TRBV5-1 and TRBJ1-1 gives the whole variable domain KAGVTQTPRYLIKTRGQQVTLSCSPISGHRSVSWYQQTPGQGLQFLFEYFSETQRNKGNFPGRFSGRQFSNSRSEMNVSTLELGDSALYLCASSSPTGRERNTEAFFGQGTRLTVV.

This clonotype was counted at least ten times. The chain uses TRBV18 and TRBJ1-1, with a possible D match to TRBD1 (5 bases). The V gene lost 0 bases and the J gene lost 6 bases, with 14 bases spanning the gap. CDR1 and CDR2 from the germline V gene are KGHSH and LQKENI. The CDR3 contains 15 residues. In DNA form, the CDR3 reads TGTGCCAGCTCACCACCTGGGGGGATGACGGCTGAAGCTTTCTTT. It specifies CASSPPGGMTAEAFF. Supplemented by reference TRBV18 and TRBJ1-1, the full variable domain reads NAGVMQNPRHLVRRRGQEARLRCSPMKGHSHVYWYRQLPEEGLKFMVYLQKENIIDESGMPKERFSAEFPKEGPSILRIQQVVRGDSAAYFCASSPPGGMTAEAFFGQGTRLTVV.

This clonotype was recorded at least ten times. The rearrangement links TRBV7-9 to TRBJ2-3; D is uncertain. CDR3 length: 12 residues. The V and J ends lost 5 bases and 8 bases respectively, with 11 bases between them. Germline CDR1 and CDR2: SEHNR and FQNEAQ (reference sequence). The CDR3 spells CASSPALGTQYF. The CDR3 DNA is TGTGCCAGCAGCCCTGCCCTCGGTACGCAGTATTTT. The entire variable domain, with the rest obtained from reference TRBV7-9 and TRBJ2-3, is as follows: DTGVSQNPRHKITKRGQNVTFRCDPISEHNRLYWYRQTLGQGPEFLTYFQNEAQLEKSRLLSDRFSAERPKGSFSTLEIQRTEQGDSAMYLCASSPALGTQYFGPGTRLTVL.

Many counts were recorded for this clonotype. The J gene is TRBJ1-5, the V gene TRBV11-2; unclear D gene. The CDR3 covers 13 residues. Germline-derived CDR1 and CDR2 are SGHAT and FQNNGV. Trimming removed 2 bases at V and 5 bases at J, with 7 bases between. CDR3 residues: CASSLRYDQPQHF. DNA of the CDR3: TGTGCCAGCAGCTTACGTTATGATCAGCCCCAGCATTTT.

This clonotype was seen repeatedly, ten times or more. This chain's CDR3 is CASSSLAGGKDTQYF. In DNA, the CDR3 is TGTGCCAGCAGTTCACTAGCGGGAGGGAAAGATACGCAGTATTTT. V and J are TRBV28 and TRBJ2-3, with 13 bases lining up with TRBD2. Germline CDR1 and CDR2: MDHEN and SYDVKM. This CDR3 region has 15 residues. The ends lost 4 bases at V and 5 bases at J; junction bases unmatched: 3.

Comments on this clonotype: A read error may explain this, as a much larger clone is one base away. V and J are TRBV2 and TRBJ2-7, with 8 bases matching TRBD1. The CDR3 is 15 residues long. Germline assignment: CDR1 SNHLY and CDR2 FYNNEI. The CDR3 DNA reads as TGTGCCAGCAGTATGGGGATTCAGGGGGCTTACGCGCAGTACTTC. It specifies CASSMGIQGAYAQYF.

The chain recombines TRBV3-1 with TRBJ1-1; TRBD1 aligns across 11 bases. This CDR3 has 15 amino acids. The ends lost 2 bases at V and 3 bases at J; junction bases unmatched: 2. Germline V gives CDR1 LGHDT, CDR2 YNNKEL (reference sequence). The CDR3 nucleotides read TGTGCCAGCAGCCAATGGGGACAGGGGGACACTGAAGCTTTCTTT. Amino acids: CASSQWGQGDTEAFF.

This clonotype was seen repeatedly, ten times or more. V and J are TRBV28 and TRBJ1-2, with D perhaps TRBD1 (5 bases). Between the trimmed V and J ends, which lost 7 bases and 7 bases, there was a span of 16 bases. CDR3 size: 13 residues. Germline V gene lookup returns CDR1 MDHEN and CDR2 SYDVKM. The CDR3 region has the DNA TGTGCCAGCACCACGAACGGGGCCAGTGGCTACACCTTC. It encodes CASTTNGASGYTF.

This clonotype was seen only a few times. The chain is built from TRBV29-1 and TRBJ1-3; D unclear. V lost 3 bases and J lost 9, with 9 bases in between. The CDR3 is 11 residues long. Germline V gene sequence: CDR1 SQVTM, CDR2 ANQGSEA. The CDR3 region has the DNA TGCAGCGTTGAGTCCTTGGGCACCATATATTTT. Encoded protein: CSVESLGTIYF.

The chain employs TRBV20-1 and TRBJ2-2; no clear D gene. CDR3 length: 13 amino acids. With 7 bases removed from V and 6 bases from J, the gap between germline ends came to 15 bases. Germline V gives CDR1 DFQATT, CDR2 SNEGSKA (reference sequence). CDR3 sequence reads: CSVLLRSPGELFF. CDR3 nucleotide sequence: TGCAGTGTATTACTTCGGAGTCCCGGGGAGCTGTTTTTT.